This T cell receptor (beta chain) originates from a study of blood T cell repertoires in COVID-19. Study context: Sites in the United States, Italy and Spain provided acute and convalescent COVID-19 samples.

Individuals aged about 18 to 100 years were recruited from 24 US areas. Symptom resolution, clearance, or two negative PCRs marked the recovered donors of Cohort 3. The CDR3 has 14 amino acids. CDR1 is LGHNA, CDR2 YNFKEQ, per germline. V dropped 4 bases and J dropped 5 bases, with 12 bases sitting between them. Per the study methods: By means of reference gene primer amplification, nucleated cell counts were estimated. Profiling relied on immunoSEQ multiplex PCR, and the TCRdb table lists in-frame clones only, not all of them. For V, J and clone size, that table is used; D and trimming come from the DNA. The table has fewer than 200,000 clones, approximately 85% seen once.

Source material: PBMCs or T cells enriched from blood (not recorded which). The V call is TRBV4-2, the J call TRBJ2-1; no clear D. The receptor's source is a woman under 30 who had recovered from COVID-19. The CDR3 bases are TGTGCCAGCAGCCCGAGCACAGCCAACAATGAGCAGTTCTTC. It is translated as CASSPSTANNEQFF.